This T cell receptor beta chain was identified during a study of CD8+ T cells in alopecia areata. About the research overall: Scoring of severity for treated patients was based on percentage of affected scalp area.

Treatment indicated: oral pan-JAK inhibitor, 5-10 mg twice daily. In its sample, this clone was seen a few times. This CDR3 has 13 residues. Per the germline V gene, CDR1 is SEHNR and CDR2 is FQNEAQ (reference sequence). The V end lost 2 bases, the J end lost 5 bases, and 7 bases lay between the germline ends. RNA, once extracted, was reverse transcribed into cDNA for use as the sequencing template. Assay used: immunoSEQ multiplex PCR; TCRdb lists only in-frame clones, some missing. The sample contains around 170,000 clones, about 47% of which appear only once. The chain carries TRBV7-9 and TRBJ1-5; no definite D call. The origin of this receptor is a human donor with alopecia areata. Sequences were derived from CD8+ T cells sorted from blood, sampled at roughly week 52, from a patient treated with tofacitinib. The CDR3 reads CASSLTYDQPQHF. As DNA, the CDR3 is TGTGCCAGCAGCTTAACCTATGATCAGCCCCAGCATTTT.